Below, 30 T cell receptor beta chains from the same sample are listed, as sequenced in a study of T cell responses to AZD1222 COVID-19 vaccine. Sequenced by immunoSEQ multiplex PCR; TCRdb stores in-frame clones only, minus some. The data contain about 120,000 clones, 70% to 90% of them singletons. Sequences were derived from peripheral blood, sampled on day 0 of AZD1222 vaccination. The receptors were sampled from an adult in good health.

This clone came up a few times. The chain carries TRBV2 and TRBJ2-2, with D possibly TRBD2 on 5 matching bases. Germline CDR1 and CDR2: SNHLY and FYNNEI. The CDR3 consists of 12 residues. V was pared by 7 bases and J by 5 bases, with 8 bases between. CDR3 region: CASMGVTGELFF. In DNA form, the CDR3 reads TGTGCCAGCATGGGAGTTACCGGGGAGCTGTTTTTT.

The chain links TRBV6-2 or TRBV6-3 to TRBJ2-1; tentatively, D is TRBD1 (6 bases). The CDR3 is made up of 13 amino acids. The germline V gene has CDR1 MNHEY and CDR2 SVGEGT. The V end was cut by 4 bases, the J end by 2 bases, with 6 bases between. The CDR3: CASSWDTYNEQFF. In DNA form, the CDR3 reads TGTGCCAGCAGTTGGGACACCTACAATGAGCAGTTCTTC.

The chain couples TRBV5-4 to TRBJ1-6; no clear D. Germline values: CDR1 SGHNT, CDR2 YYREEE (reference sequence). The CDR3 extends over 15 amino acids. V dropped 7 bases and J dropped 7 bases, with 18 bases sitting between them. The CDR3 DNA reads as TGTGCCAGCCGAACCCACGGGGAATTAAATTCACCCCTCCACTTT. Its protein product is CASRTHGELNSPLHF.

This chain connects TRBV27 to TRBJ1-5; D gene unclear. This CDR3 has 15 residues. Germline CDR1 is MNHEY and CDR2 is SMNVEV (reference sequence). The V gene lost 6 bases and the J gene lost 0 bases, with 12 bases spanning the gap. The CDR3 region is CASRAAGYSNQPQHF. The CDR3 bases are TGTGCCAGCAGGGCCGCCGGCTATAGCAATCAGCCCCAGCATTTT.

The chain recombines TRBV19 with TRBJ2-2; the D gene could be TRBD1 or TRBD2 (5 bases each). Deletions cut 6 bases from V and 2 bases from J, with 7 bases between. Looked up from germline, CDR1 is LNHDA and CDR2 is SQIVND (reference sequence). The CDR3 runs to 13 residues. In DNA, the CDR3 is TGTGCCAGTAGGGGGACCAACACCGGGGAGCTGTTTTTT. This encodes CASRGTNTGELFF.

This clone was seen a handful of times. This chain joins TRBV18 and TRBJ2-5; D may match TRBD1 or TRBD2 (5 bases each). This CDR3 region has 15 residues. Germline CDR1 is KGHSH and CDR2 is LQKENI. Deletions cut 2 bases from V and 1 base from J, with 11 bases between. The CDR3 protein is CASSPKLGVQETQYF. In nucleotides, the CDR3 is TGTGCCAGCTCACCAAAACTGGGGGTCCAAGAGACCCAGTACTTC.

The J gene is TRBJ1-1, the V gene TRBV7-2; unclear D gene. Germline V gene lookup returns CDR1 SGHTA and CDR2 FQGNSA. The CDR3 has 14 amino acids. The V and J ends lost 1 base and 3 bases respectively, with 9 bases between them. CDR3 protein: CASSLGAGYTEAFF. The CDR3 coding sequence is TGTGCCAGCAGCTTAGGGGCAGGCTACACTGAAGCTTTCTTT.

The chain uses TRBV28 and TRBJ2-1; 9 nucleotides agree with TRBD2. Unmatched junction bases numbered 6, after V lost 8 bases and J lost 7 bases. The CDR3 totals 13 residues. CDR1 is MDHEN, CDR2 SYDVKM, per germline. In DNA form, the CDR3 reads TGTGCCAGCGGGACTAGCCGGGGGAATGAGCAGTTCTTC. Translated, it gives CASGTSRGNEQFF.

The CDR3: CASSPNFLSEKLFF. CDR3 sequence (DNA): TGTGCCAGCAGCCCTAATTTTCTGAGTGAAAAACTGTTTTTT. The chain couples TRBV11-2 to TRBJ1-4; D not certain. The length of the CDR3 is 14 residues. V lost 5 bases and J 7 bases, leaving 14 bases between the germline ends. Germline loops: CDR1 SGHAT, CDR2 FQNNGV.

The chain couples TRBV9 to TRBJ1-3; 8 bases fit TRBD1. The length of the CDR3 is 14 residues. CDR1 is SGDLS and CDR2 is YYNGEE in the germline V gene. The ends lost 3 bases at V and 8 bases at J; junction bases unmatched: 7. CDR3 sequence reads: CASSAGQGGDTIYF. The CDR3 DNA sequence: TGTGCCAGCAGCGCAGGACAGGGTGGGGACACCATATATTTT.

The chain employs TRBV5-1 and TRBJ1-2, with a possible D match to TRBD1 (6 bases). V gave up 4 bases and J gave up 1 base, with 8 bases separating them. Germline CDR1 SGHRS, CDR2 YFSETQ. The CDR3 contains 13 residues. The CDR3 coding sequence is TGCGCCAGCAGCCCACAGGGTAACTATGGCTACACCTTC. Translating gives CASSPQGNYGYTF.

V and J are TRBV7-2 and TRBJ1-5; D unclear. Germline CDR1 SGHTA, CDR2 FQGNSA. The germline V and J ends were trimmed by 1 base and 2 bases, with 9 bases remaining between them. The CDR3 has 15 amino acids. The CDR3 DNA reads as TGTGCCAGCAGCTTAGTATCAGGAGGCAATCAGCCCCAGCATTTT. Translated, it gives CASSLVSGGNQPQHF.

The chain uses TRBV6-4 and TRBJ2-2, with 8 bases fitting TRBD1. Germline assignment: CDR1 MRHNA and CDR2 SNTAGT. The CDR3 sequence is 13 residues long. The V segment lost 4 bases and the J segment 6 bases; nucleotides outside the gene matches: 1. The CDR3 reads CASSAQGAGELFF. The CDR3 bases are TGTGCCAGCAGTGCACAGGGGGCCGGGGAGCTGTTTTTT.

The chain links TRBV11-2 to TRBJ2-2, with TRBD2 matching 16 bases. CDR3 length equals 18 residues. The V segment lost 1 base and the J segment 4 bases; nucleotides outside the gene matches: 3. The germline V gene encodes CDR1 SGHAT and CDR2 FQNNGV. CDR3 nucleotide sequence: TGTGCCAGCAGCTTAGCGGGACTAGCGGGGGGGCTCACCGGGGAGCTGTTTTTT. Translated: CASSLAGLAGGLTGELFF.

This clone was counted a few times. This rearrangement joins TRBV6-4 to TRBJ2-3; D is possibly TRBD1 (5 bases). The CDR3 extends over 13 amino acids. Germline assignment: CDR1 MRHNA and CDR2 SNTAGT. Trimming pared 4 bases from V and 2 bases from J, leaving 7 bases between. The CDR3 bases are TGTGCCAGCAGTGCAGGGCCCACAGATACGCAGTATTTT. It yields the protein CASSAGPTDTQYF.

The V gene is TRBV7-8, the J gene TRBJ1-1; D may be TRBD1 (5 bases). V gave up 1 base and J gave up 1 base, with 10 bases separating them. CDR1 is SGHVS and CDR2 is FQNEAQ in the germline V gene. The CDR3 has 15 amino acids. The chain's CDR3 is CASSLEGRRNTEAFF. The CDR3 coding sequence is TGTGCCAGCAGCTTAGAGGGACGGAGGAACACTGAAGCTTTCTTT. The variable domain in full, with the rest retrieved from reference TRBV7-8 and TRBJ1-1, is GAGVSQSPRYKVAKRGQDVALRCDPISGHVSLFWYQQALGQGPEFLTYFQNEAQLDKSGLPSDRFFAERPEGSVSTLKIQRTQQEDSAVYLCASSLEGRRNTEAFFGQGTRLTVV.

This chain uses TRBV5-1 with TRBJ2-5, with no clear D. Germline-derived CDR1 and CDR2 are SGHRS and YFSETQ. The CDR3 contains 14 residues. V shed 6 bases and J shed 3 bases, with 15 bases lying between them. The DNA of the CDR3 is TGCGCCAGCACCCCCTCCCCCCCGGAAGAGACCCAGTACTTC. Encoded protein: CASTPSPPEETQYF. Supplemented by reference TRBV5-1 and TRBJ2-5, the full variable domain reads KAGVTQTPRYLIKTRGQQVTLSCSPISGHRSVSWYQQTPGQGLQFLFEYFSETQRNKGNFPGRFSGRQFSNSRSEMNVSTLELGDSALYLCASTPSPPEETQYFGPGTRLLVL.

The gene calls are TRBV5-4 and TRBJ1-4; 11 nucleotides agree with TRBD1. Germline CDR1 SGHNT, CDR2 YYREEE (reference sequence). Trimming took 4 bases from V and 7 from J; bases not matched to a gene: 3. The CDR3 sequence is 14 residues long. The CDR3 here is CASSRDRGAEKLFF. CDR3 in DNA: TGTGCCAGCAGCCGGGACAGGGGGGCTGAAAAACTGTTTTTT.

The chain recombines TRBV5-1 with TRBJ1-1, with D hard to call. Germline assignment: CDR1 SGHRS and CDR2 YFSETQ. The CDR3 length is 15 residues. Trimming took 3 bases from V and 0 from J, leaving 12 bases between them. CDR3 DNA: TGCGCCAGCAGCTCCGGGAGCAGGATGAACACTGAAGCTTTCTTT. This sequence encodes CASSSGSRMNTEAFF.

The V call is TRBV28, the J call TRBJ1-2; D is undetermined. Germline CDR1 and CDR2: MDHEN and SYDVKM. Trimming pared 6 bases from V and 2 bases from J, leaving 4 bases between. This CDR3 region has 11 residues. The chain's CDR3 is CASSLNYGYTF. As DNA, the CDR3 is TGTGCCAGCAGCCTAAACTATGGCTACACCTTC.

The genes are TRBV28 and TRBJ1-5; no clear D gene. Between the trimmed V and J ends, which lost 8 bases and 4 bases, there was a span of 18 bases. This CDR3 is 15 amino acids long. Per germline, CDR1 MDHEN and CDR2 SYDVKM. The CDR3 protein is CASGPPGILNQPQHF. Here the CDR3 DNA reads TGTGCCAGCGGACCTCCGGGAATCCTGAATCAGCCCCAGCATTTT.

J is TRBJ2-7 and V is TRBV27; TRBD2 agrees at 8 bases. V dropped 5 bases and J dropped 4; count of bases not matched to a gene: 13. Germline V gene data show CDR1 as MNHEY and CDR2 as SMNVEV (reference sequence). CDR3 length equals 16 residues. The CDR3 DNA is TGTGCCAGCAGTGAGTACCCCGGGACTAGTTTTTACGAGCAGTACTTC. Residues: CASSEYPGTSFYEQYF.

The V call is TRBV9, the J call TRBJ1-1; 7 positions match TRBD1. The CDR3 is made up of 15 amino acids. Per germline, CDR1 SGDLS and CDR2 YYNGEE. Losses at the gene ends were 3 bases for V and 0 bases for J; bases not matched to a gene: 5. The chain's CDR3 is CASSAQGQLNTEAFF. DNA for the CDR3: TGTGCCAGCAGCGCTCAGGGACAGTTGAACACTGAAGCTTTCTTT.

On this clone itself: Within the sample, other DNA sequences also encode this same CDR3. The chain employs TRBV20-1 and TRBJ1-1, with D unresolved. Germline CDR1 reads DFQATT; CDR2 reads SNEGSKA (reference sequence). The CDR3 has 11 amino acids. Trimming took 6 bases from V and 2 from J, leaving 7 bases between them. CDR3 nucleotide sequence: TGCAGTGCAAAGAAAAACACTGAAGCTTTCTTT. It yields the protein CSAKKNTEAFF.

This sequence joins TRBV2 and TRBJ2-1; D may correspond to TRBD1 or TRBD2 (5 bases each). V was cut by 6 bases and J by 10 bases, with 19 bases left in between. The CDR3 consists of 14 residues. From germline, CDR1 is SNHLY and CDR2 FYNNEI. Here the CDR3 reads CASSATPSGREQFF. The DNA of the CDR3 is TGTGCCAGCAGCGCTACCCCCTCGGGGCGCGAGCAGTTCTTC.

This sequence joins TRBV25-1 and TRBJ1-2, with TRBD1 identical over 8 bases. The ends lost 0 bases at V and 1 base at J; junction bases unmatched: 10. CDR1 MGHDK and CDR2 SYGVNS come from the germline V gene. The CDR3 extends over 18 amino acids. The CDR3 nucleotides read TGTGCCAGCAGTGAATATAGGCCAGGGGGCGCAGATAACTATGGCTACACCTTC. This codes for CASSEYRPGGADNYGYTF.

The CDR3 region has the DNA TGTGCCAGCAGCCCCAGGGCCACCTGGGGTAATGAAAAACTGTTTTTT. Its protein product is CASSPRATWGNEKLFF. This chain links TRBV27 with TRBJ1-4, with TRBD1 as a possible D gene (5 bases). The CDR3 is 16 residues long. V was shortened by 6 bases and J by 4 bases, with 18 bases between the two germline ends. Germline V gene data show CDR1 as MNHEY and CDR2 as SMNVEV (reference sequence).

The rearrangement uses TRBV29-1 and TRBJ1-1; 7 bases line up with TRBD1. Per germline, CDR1 SQVTM and CDR2 ANQGSEA. With V trimmed by 7 bases and J by 1 base, 9 bases remained unmatched. CDR3 length: 14 amino acids. CDR3 in amino acids: CSGGTGVTNTEAFF. The CDR3 nucleotides are TGCAGCGGGGGAACAGGGGTAACGAACACTGAAGCTTTCTTT.

V usage is TRBV9 and J usage is TRBJ2-2; D is tentatively TRBD1 or TRBD2 (6 bases each). Between the trimmed V and J ends, which lost 0 bases and 2 bases, there was a span of 26 bases. Germline V lookup: CDR1 SGDLS, CDR2 YYNGEE. The CDR3 totals 21 residues. The CDR3 loop is CASSVVSGAVGLAANTGELFF. CDR3 nucleotide sequence: TGTGCCAGCAGCGTAGTCTCGGGGGCTGTTGGGTTAGCGGCAAACACCGGGGAGCTGTTTTTT. The full variable domain, in which reference TRBV9 and TRBJ2-2 provide the parts outside the CDR3, is DSGVTQTPKHLITATGQRVTLRCSPRSGDLSVYWYQQSLDQGLQFLIQYYNGEERAKGNILERFSAQQFPDLHSELNLSSLELGDSALYFCASSVVSGAVGLAANTGELFFGEGSRLTVL.

The chain recombines TRBV7-2 with TRBJ1-5; 7 bases align to TRBD1. The V gene's germline CDR1 is SGHTA and CDR2 FQGNSA. Unmatched junction bases numbered 8, after V lost 4 bases and J lost 5 bases. The CDR3 extends over 15 amino acids. CDR3 DNA: TGTGCCAGCAGCTCCCCGACAGGGAGGGATCAGCCCCAGCATTTT. Translated: CASSSPTGRDQPQHF.